These 16 T cell receptor beta chains share one sample of origin, sequenced in a study of T-cell memory formation after mild COVID-19. In TCRdb, the 5' RACE reads were re-called with MiXCR into one record per CDR3 protein. The data hold hundreds of thousands of distinct CDR3 sequences, with roughly a fifth observed a single time. Sequences were obtained from PBMCs or a T cell subset sorted from them (not recorded which). Receptors originate from an adult woman who had mild COVID-19 (a few samples of this study predate the infection). Cell type and time point are not known.

In this sample, this clonotype turned up many times. The chain is built from TRBV18 and TRBJ2-5, with D possibly TRBD1 on 6 matching bases. Trimming left V 8 bases short and J 1 base short, with 11 bases between. Germline CDR1 reads KGHSH; CDR2 reads LQKENI. This CDR3 has 13 amino acids. The CDR3 loop is CASSRTVQETQYF. The CDR3 nucleotides are TGTGCCAGCAGCAGGACAGTCCAAGAGACCCAGTACTTC.

V and J are TRBV12-3 or TRBV12-4 and TRBJ2-2; D gene uncertain. V lost 6 bases, J lost 0 bases, and 8 bases lay in between. This CDR3 region has 14 residues. CDR3: CASRQLSNTGELFF. The CDR3 nucleotides are TGTGCCAGCAGACAGCTTTCGAACACCGGGGAGCTGTTTTTT.

The chain combines TRBV24-1 with TRBJ2-1; possibly TRBD2 for D (6 bases). With 3 bases removed from V and 5 bases from J, the gap between germline ends came to 16 bases. Looked up from germline, CDR1 is KGHDR and CDR2 is SFDVKD. The CDR3 contains 16 residues. CDR3 sequence reads: CATSDHSQEGHNEQFF. The CDR3 region has the DNA TGTGCCACCAGTGATCACAGTCAGGAGGGCCACAATGAGCAGTTCTTC.

This clonotype was picked up a small number of times. The chain joins TRBV29-1 to TRBJ2-2, with a possible D match to TRBD1 (5 bases). CDR1 is SQVTM and CDR2 is ANQGSEA in the germline V gene. CDR3 length: 14 residues. V was trimmed by 4 bases and J by 7 bases, leaving 16 bases between them. In DNA form, the CDR3 reads TGCAGCGTTGTTAAGTCCAGGGTCGACGGGGAGCTGTTTTTT. Translated, it gives CSVVKSRVDGELFF.

This chain joins TRBV5-1 and TRBJ1-1; D gene ambiguous. Germline V CDR1 and CDR2: SGHRS, YFSETQ. This CDR3 region has 15 residues. The germline V and J ends were trimmed by 0 bases and 0 bases, with 9 bases remaining between them. CDR3 nucleotides: TGCGCCAGCAGCTTGGGAGGCAGTGTGAACACTGAAGCTTTCTTT. Its translation is CASSLGGSVNTEAFF.

The chain is built from TRBV2 and TRBJ2-3; 8 bases agree with TRBD1. The germline gives CDR1 SNHLY, CDR2 FYNNEI. CDR3 size: 14 residues. Germline trimming cut 6 bases from V and 6 bases from J; bases unmatched to any gene: 8. For the CDR3, the DNA is TGTGCCAGCAGGAACAGGGGGGCCAGGGATACGCAGTATTTT. Translating it yields CASRNRGARDTQYF.

The chain employs TRBV2 and TRBJ2-2; D is perhaps TRBD1 (6 bases). Trimming took off 6 bases at V and 1 base at J, with 15 bases between the two ends. From germline, CDR1 is SNHLY and CDR2 FYNNEI. The CDR3 spans 16 residues. The CDR3 coding sequence is TGTGCCAGCAGCAACCACAGGGAGAAGAACACCGGGGAGCTGTTTTTT. It encodes CASSNHREKNTGELFF.

The chain recombines TRBV12-3 or TRBV12-4 with TRBJ2-5, with TRBD1 matching 8 bases. The trim removed 5 bases at V and 5 bases at J, leaving 16 bases unmatched. This CDR3 contains 17 residues. The CDR3 is CASSPPYGQGLGETQYF. The CDR3 region has the DNA TGTGCCAGCAGTCCCCCCTATGGACAGGGATTAGGGGAGACCCAGTACTTC.

A remark on this clonotype: An end of the junction differs from the germline gene, which may be a read error. DNA for the CDR3: TGTGACATCGGGGGAAGGGAGACCCAGTACTTC. This translates into CDIGGRETQYF. This chain uses TRBV10-3 with TRBJ2-5, with a possible D match to TRBD2 (6 bases). This CDR3 is 11 amino acids long. The germline gives CDR1 ENHRY, CDR2 SYGVKD.

The sample holds a few counts of this clonotype. This rearrangement joins TRBV7-7 to TRBJ2-7; TRBD2 agrees at 7 bases. Germline V gene sequence: CDR1 SSHAT, CDR2 FNYEAQ (reference sequence). J was trimmed by 6 bases and V by 4 bases; bases with no gene match: 6. The CDR3 has 13 amino acids. Here the CDR3 DNA reads TGTGCCAGCAGCTCCAGGCCGGGAGGCGAGCAGTACTTC. It specifies CASSSRPGGEQYF.

This clonotype was seen a few times. V usage is TRBV12-3 or TRBV12-4 and J usage is TRBJ2-7; D is uncertain. Deletions cut 2 bases from V and 4 bases from J, with 18 bases between. This CDR3 contains 16 residues. The CDR3 reads CASSLLIGLTKYEQYF. The DNA for the CDR3 is TGTGCCAGCAGTTTACTTATTGGCCTCACGAAATACGAGCAGTACTTC.

V is TRBV6-2 or TRBV6-3 and J is TRBJ1-2, with D unresolved. The germline CDR1 and CDR2 sequences are MNHEY and SVGEGT. This CDR3 is 14 amino acids long. Trimming pared 5 bases from V and 6 bases from J, leaving 16 bases between. This CDR3 is CASSTDWLHHGYTF. CDR3 in DNA: TGTGCCAGCAGTACGGACTGGCTGCACCATGGCTACACCTTC.

This chain links TRBV5-1 with TRBJ1-6, with D hard to call. Germline V gives CDR1 SGHRS, CDR2 YFSETQ. V lost 0 bases, J lost 6 bases, and 4 bases lay in between. The length of the CDR3 is 13 residues. Here the CDR3 DNA reads TGCGCCAGCAGCTTGGCTCCTAATTCACCCCTCCACTTT. This gives the protein CASSLAPNSPLHF.

This clonotype has a handful of counts. The genes are TRBV11-2 and TRBJ2-5; no definite D call. The CDR3 is made up of 16 amino acids. Trimming took off 1 base at V and 5 bases at J, with 17 bases between the two ends. The germline gives CDR1 SGHAT, CDR2 FQNNGV. This chain's CDR3 is CASSLASTRFPETQYF. The CDR3 nucleotides read TGTGCCAGCAGCTTAGCGAGCACCCGCTTCCCGGAGACCCAGTACTTC. The full variable domain, completed using reference TRBV11-2 and TRBJ2-5, is EAGVAQSPRYKIIEKRQSVAFWCNPISGHATLYWYQQILGQGPKLLIQFQNNGVVDDSQLPKDRFSAERLKGVDSTLKIQPAKLEDSAVYLCASSLASTRFPETQYFGPGTRLLVL.

The chain couples TRBV7-9 to TRBJ2-3; the D gene is possibly TRBD1 (5 bases). V was trimmed by 3 bases and J by 4 bases, leaving 8 bases between them. The length of the CDR3 is 13 residues. In germline, CDR1 is SEHNR, CDR2 FQNEAQ (reference sequence). The CDR3 nucleotides are TGTGCCAGCAGCTTCAGGGAAGCAGATACGCAGTATTTT. It encodes CASSFREADTQYF.

A single count supports this clonotype. This sequence joins TRBV5-5 and TRBJ1-5; D uncertain. This CDR3 is built from 15 residues. Germline V gene data show CDR1 as SGHKS and CDR2 as YYEKEE (reference sequence). V was trimmed by 5 bases and J by 4 bases, leaving 16 bases between them. CDR3 in amino acids: CASSREGISNQPQHF. In DNA form, the CDR3 reads TGTGCCAGCAGTAGGGAGGGAATTTCGAATCAGCCCCAGCATTTT.